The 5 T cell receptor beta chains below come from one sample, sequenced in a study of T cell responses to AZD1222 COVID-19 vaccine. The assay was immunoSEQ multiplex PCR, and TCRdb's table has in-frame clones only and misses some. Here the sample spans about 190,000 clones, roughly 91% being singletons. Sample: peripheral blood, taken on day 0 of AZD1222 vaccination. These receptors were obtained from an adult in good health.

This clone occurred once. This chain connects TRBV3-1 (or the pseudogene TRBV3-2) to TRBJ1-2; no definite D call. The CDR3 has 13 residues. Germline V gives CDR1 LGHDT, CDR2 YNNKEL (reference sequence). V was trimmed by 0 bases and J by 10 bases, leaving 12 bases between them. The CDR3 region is CASSQEPRAPYTF. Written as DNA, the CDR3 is TGTGCCAGCAGCCAAGAGCCCCGGGCCCCCTACACCTTC.

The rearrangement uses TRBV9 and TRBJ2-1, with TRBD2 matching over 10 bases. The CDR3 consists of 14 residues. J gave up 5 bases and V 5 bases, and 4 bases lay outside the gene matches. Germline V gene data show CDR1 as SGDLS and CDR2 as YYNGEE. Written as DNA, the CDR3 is TGTGCCAGCAGTACTAGCGGGATAAACAATGAGCAGTTCTTC. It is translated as CASSTSGINNEQFF.

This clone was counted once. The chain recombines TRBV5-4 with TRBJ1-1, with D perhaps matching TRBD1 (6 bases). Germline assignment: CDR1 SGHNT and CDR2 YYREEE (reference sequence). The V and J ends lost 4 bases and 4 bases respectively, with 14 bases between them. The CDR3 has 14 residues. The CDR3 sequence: CASSAPGTITEAFF. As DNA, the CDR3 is TGTGCCAGCAGCGCCCCAGGGACAATCACTGAAGCTTTCTTT.

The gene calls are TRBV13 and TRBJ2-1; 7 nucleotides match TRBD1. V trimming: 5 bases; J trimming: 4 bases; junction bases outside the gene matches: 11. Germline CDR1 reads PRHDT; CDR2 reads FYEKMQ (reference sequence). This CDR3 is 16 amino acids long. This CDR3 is CASSPRSARGYNEQFF. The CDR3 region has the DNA TGTGCCAGCAGCCCCAGGAGCGCCAGGGGGTACAATGAGCAGTTCTTC.

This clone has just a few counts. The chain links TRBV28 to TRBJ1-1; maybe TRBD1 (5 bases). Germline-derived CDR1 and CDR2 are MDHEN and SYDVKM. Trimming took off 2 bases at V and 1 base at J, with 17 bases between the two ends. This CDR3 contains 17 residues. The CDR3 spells CASSLAFVGPQNTEAFF. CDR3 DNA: TGTGCCAGCAGTTTAGCTTTTGTGGGACCACAGAACACTGAAGCTTTCTTT.